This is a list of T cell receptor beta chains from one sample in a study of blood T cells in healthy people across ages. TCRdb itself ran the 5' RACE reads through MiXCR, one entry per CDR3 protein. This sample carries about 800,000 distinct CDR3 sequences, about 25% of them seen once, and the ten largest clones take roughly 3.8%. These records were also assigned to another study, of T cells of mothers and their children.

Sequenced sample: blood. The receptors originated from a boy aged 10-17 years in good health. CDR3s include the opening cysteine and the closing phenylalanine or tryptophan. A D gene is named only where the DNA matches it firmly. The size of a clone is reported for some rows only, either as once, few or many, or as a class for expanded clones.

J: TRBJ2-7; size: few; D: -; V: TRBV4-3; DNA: TGCGCCAGCAGCCAAGTGGGACGGCCCTACGAGCAGTACTTC; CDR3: CASSQVGRPYEQYF
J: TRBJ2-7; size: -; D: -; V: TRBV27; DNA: TGTGCCAGCAGCCGAGGGGGTATCTCCTACGAGCAGTACTTC; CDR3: CASSRGGISYEQYF
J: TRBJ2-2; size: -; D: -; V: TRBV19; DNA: TGTGCCAGTATGGGATTGGAACCGAACACCGGGGAGCTGTTTTTT; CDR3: CASMGLEPNTGELFF
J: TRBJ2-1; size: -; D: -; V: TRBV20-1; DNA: TGCAGTGCTAGTACGTGGGGAACCCCCTACAATGAGCAGTTCTTC; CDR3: CSASTWGTPYNEQFF
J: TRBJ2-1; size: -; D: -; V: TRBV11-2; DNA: TGTGCCAGCAGCTCCACTACGGGCCCTACAGCACGGTATGAGCAGTTCTTC; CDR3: CASSSTTGPTARYEQFF
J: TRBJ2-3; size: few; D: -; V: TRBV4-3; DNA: TGCGCCAGCTGCCAAACGCCCGATTTCACAGATACGCAGTATTTT; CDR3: CASCQTPDFTDTQYF
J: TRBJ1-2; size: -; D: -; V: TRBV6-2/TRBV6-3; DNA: TGTGCCAGCAGTTACTCCTCACAGGATACCTATGGCTACACCTTC; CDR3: CASSYSSQDTYGYTF
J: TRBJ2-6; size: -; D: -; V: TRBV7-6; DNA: TGTGCCAGCGGTAGGGCCCCGGGGGCCAACGTCCTGACTTTC; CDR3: CASGRAPGANVLTF
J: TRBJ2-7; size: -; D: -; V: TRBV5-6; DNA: TGTGCCAGCAGCTTGGAACGCGGGCTCGAGCAGTACTTC; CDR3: CASSLERGLEQYF
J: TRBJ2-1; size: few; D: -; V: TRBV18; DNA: TGTGCCAGCTCACCACCCCTCGGCGGGCGACACAATGAGCAGTTCTTC; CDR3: CASSPPLGGRHNEQFF
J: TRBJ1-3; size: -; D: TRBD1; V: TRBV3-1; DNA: TGTGCCAGCAGCTACGACAGGGGAAACACCAGATATTTT; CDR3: CASSYDRGNTRYF
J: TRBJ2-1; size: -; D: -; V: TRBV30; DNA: TGTGCCTGGATGGAGGGAAAAACCCATGAGCAGTTCTTC; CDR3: CAWMEGKTHEQFF
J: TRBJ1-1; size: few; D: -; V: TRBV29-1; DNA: TGCAGCGCCCGAGGGGCTTCGGGGAACACTGAAGCTTTCTTT; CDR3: CSARGASGNTEAFF
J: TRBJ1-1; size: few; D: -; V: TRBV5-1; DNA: TGCGCCAGCAGCTTTGAAACAGGGATGAGGACTGAAGCTTTCTTT; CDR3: CASSFETGMRTEAFF
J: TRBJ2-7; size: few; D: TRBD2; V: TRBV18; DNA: TGTGCCAGCTCATTCCGGACTAGCGGTTCGATGGGGTACGAGCAGTACTTC; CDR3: CASSFRTSGSMGYEQYF
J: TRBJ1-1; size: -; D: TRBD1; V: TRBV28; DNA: TGTGCCAGCTCTCGTTACAGGGGGAACGCTGAAGCTTTCTTT; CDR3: CASSRYRGNAEAFF
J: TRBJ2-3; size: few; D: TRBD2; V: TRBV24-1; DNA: TGTGCCACCAGTGATCAACTAGCGGGGAGCACAGATACGCAGTATTTT; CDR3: CATSDQLAGSTDTQYF
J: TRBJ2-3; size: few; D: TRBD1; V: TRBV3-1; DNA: TGTGCCAGCAGCCAAGCTACAGGGGTTACAGATACGCAGTATTTT; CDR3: CASSQATGVTDTQYF
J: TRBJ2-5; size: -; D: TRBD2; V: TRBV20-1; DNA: TGCAGTGCTAGAATAAACGGGAGGAGGGAGACCCAGTACTTC; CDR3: CSARINGRRETQYF
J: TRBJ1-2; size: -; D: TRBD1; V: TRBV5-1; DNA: TGCGCCAGCAGCCTGGAAAGGGACAGCTATGGCTACACCTTC; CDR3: CASSLERDSYGYTF
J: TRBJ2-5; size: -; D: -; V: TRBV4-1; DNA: TGCGCCAGCAGCCTCGGGGGCGGCCTGGGGGAGACCCAGTACTTC; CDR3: CASSLGGGLGETQYF
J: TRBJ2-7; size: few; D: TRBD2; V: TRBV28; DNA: TGTGCCAGCAGCCCGCTAGCGGGAGACGAGCAGTACTTC; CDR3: CASSPLAGDEQYF
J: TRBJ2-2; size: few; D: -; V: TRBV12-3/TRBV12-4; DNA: TGTGCCAGCAGTTTTCTGCGGGGGGAGCTGTTTTTT; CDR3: CASSFLRGELFF
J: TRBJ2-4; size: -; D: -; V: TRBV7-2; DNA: TGTGCCAGCAGCTTGGCGGGAATAGCCAAAAACATTCAGTACTTC; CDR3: CASSLAGIAKNIQYF